These 17 T cell receptor beta chains share one sample of origin, sequenced in a study of blood T cell repertoires in COVID-19. Data came from immunoSEQ multiplex PCR; TCRdb stores just in-frame clones and leaves some out. The sample contains some 150,000 clones, 82% of which appear only once. The sequenced sample was peripheral blood. All receptors derive from a woman older than 75 with acute or convalescent COVID-19.

The chain uses TRBV5-5 and TRBJ1-3; TRBD1 is a possible D gene (6 bases). The V gene lost 4 bases and the J gene lost 5 bases, with 13 bases spanning the gap. Per the germline V gene, CDR1 is SGHKS and CDR2 is YYEKEE (reference sequence). This CDR3 comprises 14 residues. The chain's CDR3 is CASSIGTPRNTIYF. Written as DNA, the CDR3 is TGTGCCAGCAGCATCGGGACACCAAGAAACACCATATATTTT.

This clone occurred once. This sequence joins TRBV5-4 and TRBJ2-2, with 10 bases matching TRBD1. The V gene's germline CDR1 is SGHNT and CDR2 YYREEE (reference sequence). The CDR3 length is 15 residues. Trimming removed 3 bases from V and 7 bases from J; junction bases left unmatched: 6. The CDR3 loop is CASSYDRGLGGELFF. Here the CDR3 DNA reads TGTGCCAGCAGCTATGACAGGGGGCTGGGCGGGGAGCTGTTTTTT.

The genes are TRBV21-1 and TRBJ1-5. TRBV21-1 is reported as a pseudogene. CDR3 length equals 15 residues. This chain's CDR3 is CASSQDGYSGQPQHF. In DNA form, the CDR3 reads TGTGCCAGCAGCCAGGACGGATATAGCGGTCAGCCCCAGCATTTT.

The V call is TRBV7-9, the J call TRBJ2-2; 8 nucleotides align to TRBD1. J lost 4 bases, V lost 11 bases, and 18 bases had no gene match. The germline V gene encodes CDR1 SEHNR and CDR2 FQNEAQ (reference sequence). The CDR3 runs to 17 residues. The DNA for the CDR3 is TGTGCCGTCAGCTACCCGGCGACAGGGGTTGGCACCGGGGAGCTGTTTTTT. Amino acids: CAVSYPATGVGTGELFF.

The chain uses TRBV2 and TRBJ2-2, with 13 bases that match TRBD2. The germline gives CDR1 SNHLY, CDR2 FYNNEI. This CDR3 comprises 15 residues. Germline trimming cut 5 bases from V and 6 bases from J; bases unmatched to any gene: 3. CDR3 bases: TGTGCCAGCAGTCCTACTAGCGGGGGGGCCGGGGAGCTGTTTTTT. Its translation is CASSPTSGGAGELFF.

The V and J genes are TRBV10-1 and TRBJ2-1; 7 bases agree with TRBD2. The CDR3 length is 13 residues. V was pared by 4 bases and J by 6 bases, with 3 bases of the junction left unmatched. Germline-derived CDR1 and CDR2 are WNHNN and SYGVQD (reference sequence). CDR3 sequence (DNA): TGCGCCAGCAGTGTAGCGGGTCGCAATGAGCAGTTCTTC. Translating gives CASSVAGRNEQFF.

This chain joins TRBV5-1 and TRBJ2-2; D is undetermined. CDR3 size: 14 residues. V shed 2 bases and J shed 2 bases, with 7 bases lying between them. Germline lookup yields CDR1 SGHRS and CDR2 YFSETQ. CDR3 sequence: CASSLTINTGELFF. In nucleotides, the CDR3 is TGCGCCAGCAGCTTAACTATCAACACCGGGGAGCTGTTTTTT.

The chain carries TRBV27 and TRBJ2-7, with 8 bases that match TRBD2. Unmatched junction bases numbered 8, after V lost 5 bases and J lost 5 bases. The CDR3 sequence is 14 residues long. From germline, CDR1 is MNHEY and CDR2 SMNVEV (reference sequence). CDR3 coding DNA: TGTGCCAGCAGTGTAGCTAGCGGGTGGGACGAGCAGTACTTC. Translation: CASSVASGWDEQYF.

This clone has just one count. The chain has TRBV11-2 and TRBJ2-1; D perhaps matches TRBD2 (5 bases). Trimming pared 2 bases from V and 0 bases from J, leaving 14 bases between. This CDR3 is 17 amino acids long. From germline, CDR1 is SGHAT and CDR2 FQNNGV. The CDR3, as DNA: TGTGCCAGCAGCTTAAGTGTGGCTAGCCTCTCCTACAATGAGCAGTTCTTC. Translating it yields CASSLSVASLSYNEQFF.

The chain recombines TRBV3-1 (or the pseudogene TRBV3-2) with TRBJ2-7; TRBD2 agrees at 10 bases. This CDR3 region has 15 residues. Germline V gene data show CDR1 as LGHDT and CDR2 as YNNKEL (reference sequence). The trim removed 4 bases at V and 2 bases at J, leaving 5 bases unmatched. For the CDR3, the DNA is TGTGCCAGCAGCCTTGGACTAGCGGTGACCTACGAGCAGTACTTC. This encodes CASSLGLAVTYEQYF.

This clone was seen once. The chain carries TRBV28 and TRBJ2-7; weak D call: TRBD2 (6 bases). The ends were cut back, 3 bases at V and 8 bases at J, with 14 bases in the middle. Germline loops: CDR1 MDHEN, CDR2 SYDVKM. The CDR3 has 13 residues. The CDR3 protein is CASSFVRRGQQYF. The CDR3 DNA sequence: TGTGCCAGCAGTTTCGTCCGGAGGGGCCAGCAGTACTTC.

J is TRBJ2-3 and V is TRBV29-1, with 10 bases aligning to TRBD2. The CDR3 totals 11 residues. Germline values: CDR1 SQVTM, CDR2 ANQGSEA. V lost 6 bases to trimming and J lost 12 bases; unmatched junction nucleotides: 6. The CDR3 here is CSVGTSDLQYF. The CDR3 DNA follows: TGCAGCGTAGGGACTAGCGATCTTCAGTATTTT.

The chain employs TRBV15 and TRBJ2-2; TRBD2 aligns across 9 bases. The V segment lost 1 base and the J segment 5 bases; nucleotides outside the gene matches: 5. Germline CDR1 reads LNHNV; CDR2 reads YYDKDF (reference sequence). This CDR3 has 16 amino acids. The CDR3: CATSRGLAGATGELFF. CDR3 nucleotide sequence: TGTGCCACCAGCAGAGGCTTAGCGGGAGCTACCGGGGAGCTGTTTTTT.

The chain combines TRBV2 with TRBJ2-2; TRBD1 aligns across 10 bases. The CDR3 is made up of 15 amino acids. The germline V gene encodes CDR1 SNHLY and CDR2 FYNNEI. J gave up 1 base and V 5 bases, and 1 base lay outside the gene matches. The CDR3 nucleotides read TGTGCCAGCAGTTGGACAGGGGGGAACACCGGGGAGCTGTTTTTT. Its translation is CASSWTGGNTGELFF.

This chain connects TRBV5-1 to TRBJ2-2; 9 bases line up with TRBD2. Germline values: CDR1 SGHRS, CDR2 YFSETQ. V trimming: 1 base; J trimming: 12 bases; junction bases outside the gene matches: 7. The CDR3 runs to 14 residues. The CDR3 here is CASSLSSGAAKLFF. CDR3 DNA: TGCGCCAGCAGCTTGTCTAGCGGGGCGGCGAAGCTGTTTTTT.

This clone appeared a single time. V usage is TRBV11-2 and J usage is TRBJ2-1; 7 bases line up with TRBD1. Germline values: CDR1 SGHAT, CDR2 FQNNGV. The V and J ends lost 0 bases and 4 bases, in that order; junction bases with no gene match: 6. This CDR3 region has 16 residues. The CDR3 sequence is CASSLEGQLQYNEQFF. CDR3 bases: TGTGCCAGCAGCTTAGAGGGACAGCTTCAATACAATGAGCAGTTCTTC.

Many counts were recorded for this clone. V is TRBV30 and J is TRBJ1-2; D is unclear. Germline V gene data show CDR1 as GTSNPN and CDR2 as SVGIG (reference sequence). V was shortened by 0 bases and J by 8 bases, with 13 bases between the two germline ends. This CDR3 region has 13 residues. The CDR3: CAWSVGRVYGYTF. CDR3 in DNA: TGTGCCTGGAGTGTAGGGAGGGTGTACGGCTACACCTTC.